This TCR beta chain derives from a study of neurological immune-mediated disorders. MiXCR was run by TCRdb on the 5' RACE reads, yielding one entry per CDR3 protein. Of 60,000 to 85,000 distinct CDR3 sequences listed, roughly 4.8% were seen once; the top ten hold around 2.2%. V dropped 1 base and J dropped 7 bases, with 14 bases sitting between them. Germline CDR1 is SSHAT and CDR2 is FNYEAQ (reference sequence). The CDR3 consists of 15 residues. This clonotype was recorded many times. The source material was PBMCs. V usage is TRBV7-7 and J usage is TRBJ2-1; TRBD1 might be the D (7 bases). This sequence originates from a woman in her 70s with multiple sclerosis. The CDR3 protein is CASSLGPAGGNEQFF. CDR3 coding DNA: TGTGCCAGCAGCTTAGGGCCCGCAGGGGGGAATGAGCAGTTCTTC.